Here is one T cell receptor beta chain with its context. The entry originates in a study of blood T cell repertoires in COVID-19. Sequencing was performed with immunoSEQ multiplex PCR; in TCRdb, only in-frame clones are kept and a portion is missing. The repertoire holds around 140,000 clones, with approximately 89% as singletons. The V gene's germline CDR1 is LGHDT and CDR2 YNNKEL (reference sequence). The CDR3 is made up of 14 amino acids. Between the trimmed V and J ends, which lost 3 bases and 7 bases, there was a span of 15 bases. The source is a human donor in a cohort sampled during active COVID-19. The material sequenced was peripheral blood. J is TRBJ1-1 and V is TRBV3-1 (or the pseudogene TRBV3-2); unclear D gene. The CDR3 reads CASSQLISGGEAFF. CDR3 DNA sequence: TGTGCCAGCAGCCAGCTAATATCGGGAGGTGAAGCTTTCTTT.